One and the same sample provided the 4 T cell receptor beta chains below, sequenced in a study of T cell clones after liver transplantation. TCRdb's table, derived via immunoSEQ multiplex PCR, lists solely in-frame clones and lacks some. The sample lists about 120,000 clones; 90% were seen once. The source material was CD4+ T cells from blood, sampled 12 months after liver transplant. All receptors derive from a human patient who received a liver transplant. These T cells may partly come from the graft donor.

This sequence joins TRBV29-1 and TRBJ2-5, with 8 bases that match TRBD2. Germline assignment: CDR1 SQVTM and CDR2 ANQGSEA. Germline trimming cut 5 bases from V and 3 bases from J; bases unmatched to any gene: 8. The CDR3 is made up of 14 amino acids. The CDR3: CSVLIVAGKETQYF. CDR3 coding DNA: TGCAGCGTTCTCATAGTAGCGGGAAAAGAGACCCAGTACTTC. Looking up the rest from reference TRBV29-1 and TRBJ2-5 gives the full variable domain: SAVISQKPSRDICQRGTSLTIQCQVDSQVTMMFWYRQQPGQSLTLIATANQGSEATYESGFVIDKFPISRPNLTFSTLTVSNMSPEDSSIYLCSVLIVAGKETQYFGPGTRLLVL.

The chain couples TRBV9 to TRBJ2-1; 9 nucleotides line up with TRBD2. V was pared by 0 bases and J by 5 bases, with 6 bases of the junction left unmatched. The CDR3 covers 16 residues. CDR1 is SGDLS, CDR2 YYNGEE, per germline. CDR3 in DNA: TGTGCCAGCAGCGTAGGCGGGAGGGCCCCTGACAATGAGCAGTTCTTC. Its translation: CASSVGGRAPDNEQFF.

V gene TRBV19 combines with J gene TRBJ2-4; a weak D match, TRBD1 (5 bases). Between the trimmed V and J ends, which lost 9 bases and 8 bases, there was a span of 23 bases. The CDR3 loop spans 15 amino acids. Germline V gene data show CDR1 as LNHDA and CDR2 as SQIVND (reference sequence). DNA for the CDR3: TGTGCCAGACCCCCCGCCAGGTCCAAAGGGGACATTCAGTACTTC. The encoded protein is CARPPARSKGDIQYF.

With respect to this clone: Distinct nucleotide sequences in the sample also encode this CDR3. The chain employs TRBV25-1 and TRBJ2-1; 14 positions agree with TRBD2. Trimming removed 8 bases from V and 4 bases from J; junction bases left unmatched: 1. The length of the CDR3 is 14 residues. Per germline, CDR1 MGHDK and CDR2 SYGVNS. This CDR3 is CASRTSGGYNEQFF. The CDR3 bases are TGTGCCAGCCGGACTAGCGGGGGGTACAATGAGCAGTTCTTC.